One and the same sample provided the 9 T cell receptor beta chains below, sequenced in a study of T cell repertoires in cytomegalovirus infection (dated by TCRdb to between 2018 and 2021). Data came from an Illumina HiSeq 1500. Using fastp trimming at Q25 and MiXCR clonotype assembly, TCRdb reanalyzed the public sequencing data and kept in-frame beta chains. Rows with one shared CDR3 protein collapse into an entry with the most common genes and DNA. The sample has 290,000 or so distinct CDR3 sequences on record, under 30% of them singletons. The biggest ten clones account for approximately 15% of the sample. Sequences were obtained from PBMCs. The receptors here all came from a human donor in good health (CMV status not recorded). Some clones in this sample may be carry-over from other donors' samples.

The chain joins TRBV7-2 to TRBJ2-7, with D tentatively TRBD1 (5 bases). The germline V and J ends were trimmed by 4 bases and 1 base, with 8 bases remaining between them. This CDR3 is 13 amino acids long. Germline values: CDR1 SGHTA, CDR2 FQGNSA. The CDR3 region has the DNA TGTGCCAGCAGCTATCGGACATCCTACGAGCAGTACTTC. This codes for CASSYRTSYEQYF.

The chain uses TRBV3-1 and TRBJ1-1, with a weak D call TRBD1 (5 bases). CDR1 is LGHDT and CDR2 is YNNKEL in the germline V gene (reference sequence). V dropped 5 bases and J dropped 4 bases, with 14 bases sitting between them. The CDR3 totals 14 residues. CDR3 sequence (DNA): TGTGCCAGCAGCACTCCAGGGTGGGGCACTGAAGCTTTCTTT. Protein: CASSTPGWGTEAFF.

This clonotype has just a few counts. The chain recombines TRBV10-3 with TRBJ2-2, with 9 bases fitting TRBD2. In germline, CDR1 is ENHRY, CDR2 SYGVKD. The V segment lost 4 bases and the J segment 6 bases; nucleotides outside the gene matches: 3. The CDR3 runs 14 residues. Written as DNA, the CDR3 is TGTGCCATCAGTGGTCTAGCGGGGTCCGGGGAGCTGTTTTTT. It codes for CAISGLAGSGELFF.

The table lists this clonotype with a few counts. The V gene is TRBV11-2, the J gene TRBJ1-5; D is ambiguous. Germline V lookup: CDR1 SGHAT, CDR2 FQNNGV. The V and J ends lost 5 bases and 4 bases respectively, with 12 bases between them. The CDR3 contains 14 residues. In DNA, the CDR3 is TGTGCCAGCAGCCCCAGACACGTGAATCAGCCCCAGCATTTT. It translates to CASSPRHVNQPQHF.

This chain's CDR3 is CASSQQSTRDEQFF. The CDR3 DNA reads as TGTGCCAGCAGCCAACAAAGTACTCGGGATGAGCAGTTCTTC. This chain links TRBV5-4 with TRBJ2-1; no firm D call. The V and J ends lost 4 bases and 8 bases respectively, with 16 bases between them. CDR3 length: 14 residues. Germline V CDR1 and CDR2: SGHNT, YYREEE (reference sequence).

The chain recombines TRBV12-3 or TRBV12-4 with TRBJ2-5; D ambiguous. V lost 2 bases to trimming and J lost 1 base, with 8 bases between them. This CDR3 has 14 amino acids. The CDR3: CASSLWPAQETQYF. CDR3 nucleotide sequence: TGTGCCAGCAGTTTATGGCCAGCCCAAGAGACCCAGTACTTC.

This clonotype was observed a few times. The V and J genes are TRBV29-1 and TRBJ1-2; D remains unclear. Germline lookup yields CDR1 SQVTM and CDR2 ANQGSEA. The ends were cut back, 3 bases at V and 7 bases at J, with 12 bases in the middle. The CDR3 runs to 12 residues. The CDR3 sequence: CSVEALGPGYTF. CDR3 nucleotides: TGCAGCGTTGAGGCCTTAGGTCCTGGCTACACCTTC.

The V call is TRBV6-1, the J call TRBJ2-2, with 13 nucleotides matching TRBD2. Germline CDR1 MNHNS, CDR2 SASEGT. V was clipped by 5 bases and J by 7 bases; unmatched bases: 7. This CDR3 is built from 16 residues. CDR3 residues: CASSPPGLAGIGELFF. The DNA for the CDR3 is TGTGCCAGCAGTCCCCCGGGACTAGCGGGAATCGGGGAGCTGTTTTTT.

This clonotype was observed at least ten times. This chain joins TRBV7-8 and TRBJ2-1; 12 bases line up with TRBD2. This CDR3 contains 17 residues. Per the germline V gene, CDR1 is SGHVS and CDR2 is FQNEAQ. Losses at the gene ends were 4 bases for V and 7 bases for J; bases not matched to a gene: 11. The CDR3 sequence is CASSYRTGLAGKNEQFF. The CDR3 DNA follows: TGTGCCAGCAGCTACCGCACAGGACTAGCGGGGAAAAATGAGCAGTTCTTC.